In its sample, the clone carrying this T cell receptor (beta chain) was seen many times. The antigen is unknown. These data come from a study of prognosis after radiotherapy for stage I lung cancer. Study information: None of the non-small cell lung cancer patients was considered medically operable. There were no patients who received concurrent therapy with stereotactic body radiotherapy.

Whole-study findings and limits: Median unique TCR clones dropped from approximately 10,000 to 7,000 after stereotactic body radiation therapy.

CDR1 and CDR2 (germline): LGHNT, FRNRAP. The CDR3 extends over 13 amino acids. Trimming removed 2 bases at V and 4 bases at J, with 9 bases between. The TCR beta CDR3 region was amplified from genomic DNA, with two rounds of multiplex PCR being used for the amplification. Used in first-round PCR were primers specific to each TRBV and TRBJ gene. TCRdb itself ran the multiplex PCR reads through MiXCR, one entry per CDR3 protein. The sample holds about 31,000 distinct CDR3 sequences; around 30% are singletons and the top ten take about 33%. The material was PBMCs, obtained before or after stereotactic body radiation therapy (not recorded which). This TCR derives from a donor over 45 with non-small cell lung cancer. V and J are TRBV12-5 and TRBJ2-7; D gene ambiguous. CDR3 coding DNA: TGTGCTAGTGGTTTGCCCTTCCGTTACGAGCAGTACTTC. Its protein product is CASGLPFRYEQYF.